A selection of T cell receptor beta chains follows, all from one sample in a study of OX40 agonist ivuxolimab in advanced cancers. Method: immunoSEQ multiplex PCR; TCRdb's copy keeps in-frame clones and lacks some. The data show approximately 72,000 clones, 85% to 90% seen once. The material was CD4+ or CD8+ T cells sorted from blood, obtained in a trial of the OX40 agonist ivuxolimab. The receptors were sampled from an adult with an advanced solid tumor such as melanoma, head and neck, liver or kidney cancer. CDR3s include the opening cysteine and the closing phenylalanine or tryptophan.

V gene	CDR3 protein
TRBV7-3	CASSLSSVGVYEQYF
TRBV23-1	CASSQSPGQGHQPQHF
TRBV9	CASSVGLNRDEQYF
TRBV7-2	CASSFQRGTDTQYF
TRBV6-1	CASMGKNYGYTF
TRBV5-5	CASSLVEGGFQETQYF
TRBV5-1	CASSAGTSGRAYNEQFF
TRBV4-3	CASSQGRSETYNEQFF
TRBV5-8	CASSLSGTAYEQYF
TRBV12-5	CASGPPSGATNEQFF
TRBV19	CASRGQGAVETQYF
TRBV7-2	CASSDGTGVYEQYF
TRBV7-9	CASSLAGTGGFTYGYTF
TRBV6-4	CASSAYSGETQYF